These 4 T cell receptor beta chains share one sample of origin, sequenced in a study of CD8 T cells in Susac syndrome. Reverse transcription used about 0.45 to 1 ug RNA and random hexamers. Each CDR3 protein is one row after TCRdb ran MiXCR on the immunoSEQ multiplex PCR reads. The sample holds roughly 120,000 distinct CDR3 sequences, around 94% seen once. Sequenced sample: CD4+ T cells from PBMCs. These TCRs come from a human donor in good health.

Only one count was recorded for this clonotype. This chain links TRBV7-9 with TRBJ2-5, with 13 positions matching TRBD2. V shed 1 base, J shed 3 bases, and the junction held 2 bases outside the gene matches. The germline V gene has CDR1 SEHNR and CDR2 FQNEAQ (reference sequence). The CDR3 totals 16 residues. The CDR3 sequence: CASSLGTSGREETQYF. The DNA for the CDR3 is TGTGCCAGCAGCTTAGGGACTAGCGGGAGAGAAGAGACCCAGTACTTC.

This sequence joins TRBV19 and TRBJ1-5, with D possibly being TRBD1 (5 bases). Deletions cut 7 bases from V and 7 bases from J, with 17 bases between. Looked up from germline, CDR1 is LNHDA and CDR2 is SQIVND (reference sequence). This CDR3 is 14 amino acids long. The CDR3 nucleotides read TGTGCCAGTAACGATCGGTCAGGGAAGCAGCCCCAGCATTTT. This codes for CASNDRSGKQPQHF.

The CDR3 DNA reads as TGTGCCTGGGACGTCTCTGGAAACACCATATATTTT. This gives the protein CAWDVSGNTIYF. The rearrangement links TRBV30 to TRBJ1-3; D is unclear. V gave up 5 bases and J gave up 0 bases, with 5 bases separating them. Germline V gene data show CDR1 as GTSNPN and CDR2 as SVGIG (reference sequence). CDR3 length equals 12 residues.

The chain uses TRBV12-3 or TRBV12-4 and TRBJ2-5, with 7 nucleotides matching TRBD1. Unmatched junction bases numbered 3, after V lost 3 bases and J lost 2 bases. The CDR3 has 14 residues. CDR3 region: CASSFWDRQETQYF. The CDR3, as DNA: TGTGCCAGCAGTTTTTGGGACAGACAAGAGACCCAGTACTTC.